Listed below are T cell receptor beta chains from one sample, sequenced in a study of OX40 agonist ivuxolimab in advanced cancers. Libraries were prepared by immunoSEQ multiplex PCR; TCRdb keeps only in-frame clonotypes and omits some of them. The table lists tens of thousands of clones, about 80% of them singletons, with about 10% in the top ten. The sequenced sample was CD4+ or CD8+ T cells sorted from blood, obtained in a trial of the OX40 agonist ivuxolimab. The receptors here all came from an adult with an advanced solid tumor such as melanoma, head and neck, liver or kidney cancer. CDR3s include the opening cysteine and the closing phenylalanine or tryptophan. A D gene is named only where the DNA matches it firmly. Clone size, where shown, is once, few, many, or a class for clones that have expanded.

clone_size,j_call,d_call,v_call,cdr3_nt,cdr3_aa
-,TRBJ2-2,-,TRBV5-4,TGTGCCAGCAGCTCCTCCTCCGGGAGGAACACCGGGGAGCTGTTTTTT,CASSSSSGRNTGELFF
-,TRBJ1-1,-,TRBV28,TGTGCCAGCATCACACCGTCCTTCCTGGGTCACACTGAAGCTTTCTTT,CASITPSFLGHTEAFF
-,TRBJ1-6,TRBD1,TRBV9,TGTGCCAGCAGCCCATCACAGGGGGCGAGTTCACCCCTCCACTTT,CASSPSQGASSPLHF
once,TRBJ1-1,-,TRBV19,TGTGCCAGTAGTTCCTTGGGGACCAACACTGAAGCTTTCTTT,CASSSLGTNTEAFF
-,TRBJ2-2,-,TRBV11-2,TGTGCCAGCAGCTTAGAGATCACCGGGGAGCTGTTTTTT,CASSLEITGELFF
-,TRBJ2-1,TRBD2,TRBV5-1,TGCGCCAGCAGCTTGGAGACTAGCGGGATTAGTGAGCAGTTCTTC,CASSLETSGISEQFF
-,TRBJ2-1,TRBD2,TRBV4-1,TGCGCCAGCAGCCAAGCAAGCTGGGAGGGAAGAGGCTCCTACAATGAGCAGTTCTTC,CASSQASWEGRGSYNEQFF
-,TRBJ1-2,-,TRBV7-9,TGTGCCAGCAGCTTAATCGGCGGCAGTCGACTGTACTATGGCTACACCTTC,CASSLIGGSRLYYGYTF
-,TRBJ2-7,-,TRBV28,TGTGCCAGCAGTTTCAACGAGCAGTACTTC,CASSFNEQYF
-,TRBJ2-5,-,TRBV7-6,TGTGCCAGCAGCTTAGAAGTTGTGGAGACCCAGTACTTC,CASSLEVVETQYF
-,TRBJ2-2,TRBD1,TRBV11-2,TGTGCCAGCAGCCTCCGGACAGGGTTCACCGGGGAGCTGTTTTTT,CASSLRTGFTGELFF
few,TRBJ2-4,-,TRBV7-9,TGTGCCAGCAGCTTAGAGCGTGTTGGCATTCAGTACTTC,CASSLERVGIQYF
-,TRBJ2-3,-,TRBV7-9,TGTGCCAGCAGCTCACAGGGGACTTACACAGATACGCAGTATTTT,CASSSQGTYTDTQYF
medium-sized,TRBJ2-3,-,TRBV9,TGTGCCAGCAGCGTAGGGGGATCGGGCACAGATACGCAGTATTTT,CASSVGGSGTDTQYF
-,TRBJ1-2,-,TRBV9,TGTGCCAGCAGCGTAGCAACGGGCGGGGGCTACACCTTC,CASSVATGGGYTF
-,TRBJ1-2,-,TRBV28,TGTGCCAGCAGTTCCCCCCGGGGGGGGCTCTATGGCTACACCTTC,CASSSPRGGLYGYTF